These 4 T cell receptor beta chains share one sample of origin, sequenced in a study of T cell responses to AZD1222 COVID-19 vaccine. Generated by immunoSEQ multiplex PCR, the TCRdb table keeps only in-frame clones and is missing some. The sample holds fewer than 200,000 clones, around 94% seen once. The sample was peripheral blood, taken 28 days after the second dose of the MenACWY control vaccine. The receptors originated from an adult who received the MenACWY meningococcal vaccine as a control.

V and J are TRBV25-1 and TRBJ1-2; possible D gene TRBD1, 5 bases. Germline CDR1 is MGHDK and CDR2 is SYGVNS. CDR3 length: 15 amino acids. V lost 4 bases, J lost 6 bases, and 18 bases lay in between. The DNA of the CDR3 is TGTGCCAGCAGTGGCCTGGGACGGAGGGTAGATGGCTACACCTTC. Protein: CASSGLGRRVDGYTF.

The chain couples TRBV28 to TRBJ2-7, with TRBD1 matching 10 bases. After removal of 8 bases from V and 5 bases from J, the junction contained 12 bases not matched to a gene. This CDR3 region has 15 residues. Germline CDR1 is MDHEN and CDR2 is SYDVKM. The chain's CDR3 is CASLSRDRGPHEQYF. The CDR3, as DNA: TGTGCCAGCCTAAGCCGGGACAGGGGCCCCCACGAGCAGTACTTC.

The chain combines TRBV5-8 with TRBJ2-6, with D perhaps TRBD2 (5 bases). The ends were cut back, 7 bases at V and 1 base at J, with 18 bases in the middle. CDR1 SGHTS and CDR2 YDEGEE come from the germline V gene. The CDR3 runs 17 residues. The DNA of the CDR3 is TGTGCCAGCGGGTGGACTTGGGATTCGTCTGGGGCCAACGTCCTGACTTTC. Its protein is CASGWTWDSSGANVLTF.

The rearrangement links TRBV11-2 to TRBJ2-1; possible D gene TRBD1, 7 bases. Looked up from germline, CDR1 is SGHAT and CDR2 is FQNNGV. This CDR3 spans 15 amino acids. The V and J ends lost 5 bases and 0 bases respectively, with 11 bases between them. The CDR3 is CASSAGGSSYNEQFF. CDR3 bases: TGTGCCAGCAGCGCAGGGGGGAGCTCCTACAATGAGCAGTTCTTC.